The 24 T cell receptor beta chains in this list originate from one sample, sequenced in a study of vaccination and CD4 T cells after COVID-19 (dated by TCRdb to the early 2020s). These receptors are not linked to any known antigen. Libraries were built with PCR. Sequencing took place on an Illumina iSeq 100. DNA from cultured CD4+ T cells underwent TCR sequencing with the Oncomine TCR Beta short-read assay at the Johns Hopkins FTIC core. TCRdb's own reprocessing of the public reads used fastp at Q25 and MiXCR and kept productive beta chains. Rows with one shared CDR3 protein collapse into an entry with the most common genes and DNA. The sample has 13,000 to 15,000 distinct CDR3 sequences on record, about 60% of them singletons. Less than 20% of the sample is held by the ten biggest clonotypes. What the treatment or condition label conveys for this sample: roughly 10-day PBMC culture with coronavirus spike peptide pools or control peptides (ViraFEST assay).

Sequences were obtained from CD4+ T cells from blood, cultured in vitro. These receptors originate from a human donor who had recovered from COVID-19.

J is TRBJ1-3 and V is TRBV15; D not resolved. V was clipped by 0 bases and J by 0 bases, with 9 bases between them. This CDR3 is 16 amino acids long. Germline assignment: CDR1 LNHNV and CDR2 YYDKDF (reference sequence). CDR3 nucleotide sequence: TGTGCCACCAGCAGAGACAACAGTGACTCTGGAAACACCATATATTTT. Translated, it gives CATSRDNSDSGNTIYF.

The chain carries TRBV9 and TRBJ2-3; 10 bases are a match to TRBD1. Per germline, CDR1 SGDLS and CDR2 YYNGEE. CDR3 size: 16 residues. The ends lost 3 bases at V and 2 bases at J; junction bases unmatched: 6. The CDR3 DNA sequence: TGTGCCAGCAGCGCCAGGGACAGGGGTCCCACAGATACGCAGTATTTT. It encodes CASSARDRGPTDTQYF.

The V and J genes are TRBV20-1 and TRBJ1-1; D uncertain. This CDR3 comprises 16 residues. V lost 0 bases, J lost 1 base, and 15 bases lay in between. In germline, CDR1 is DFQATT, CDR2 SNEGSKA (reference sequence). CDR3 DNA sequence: TGCAGTGCTAGAGATGGCAGGTCCTTAGGGAACACTGAAGCTTTCTTT. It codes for CSARDGRSLGNTEAFF.

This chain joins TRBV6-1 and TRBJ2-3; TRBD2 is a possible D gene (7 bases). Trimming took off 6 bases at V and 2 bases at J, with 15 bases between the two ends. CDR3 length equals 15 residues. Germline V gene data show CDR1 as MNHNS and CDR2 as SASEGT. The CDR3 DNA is TGTGCCAGCAGCCACGGGGGGCTTATCACAGATACGCAGTATTTT. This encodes CASSHGGLITDTQYF.

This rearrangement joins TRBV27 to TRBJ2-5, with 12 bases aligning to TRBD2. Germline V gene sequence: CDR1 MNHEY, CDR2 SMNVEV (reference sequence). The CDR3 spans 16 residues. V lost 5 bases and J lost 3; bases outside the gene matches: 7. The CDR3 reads CASSPLAGGIEETQYF. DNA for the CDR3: TGTGCCAGCAGTCCCCTAGCGGGAGGGATTGAAGAGACCCAGTACTTC.

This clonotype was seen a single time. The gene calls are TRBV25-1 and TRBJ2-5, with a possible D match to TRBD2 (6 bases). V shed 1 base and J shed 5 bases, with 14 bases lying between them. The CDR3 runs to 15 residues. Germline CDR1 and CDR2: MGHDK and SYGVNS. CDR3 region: CASSEFAGSGETQYF. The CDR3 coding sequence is TGTGCCAGCAGTGAATTTGCGGGGAGTGGTGAGACCCAGTACTTC.

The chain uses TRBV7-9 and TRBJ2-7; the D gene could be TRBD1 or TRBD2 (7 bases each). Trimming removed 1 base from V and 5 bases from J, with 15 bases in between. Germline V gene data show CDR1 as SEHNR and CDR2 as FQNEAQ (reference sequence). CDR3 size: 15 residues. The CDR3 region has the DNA TGTGCCAGCAGCTTAGGGGAGGGGGCGAACAACGAGCAGTACTTC. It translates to CASSLGEGANNEQYF.

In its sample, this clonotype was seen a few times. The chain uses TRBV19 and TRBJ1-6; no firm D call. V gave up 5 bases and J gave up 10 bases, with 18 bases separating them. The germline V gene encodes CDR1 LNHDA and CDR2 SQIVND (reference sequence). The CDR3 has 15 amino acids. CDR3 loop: CASSAWEREGSPLHF. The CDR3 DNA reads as TGTGCCAGTAGTGCCTGGGAAAGGGAAGGATCACCCCTCCACTTT.

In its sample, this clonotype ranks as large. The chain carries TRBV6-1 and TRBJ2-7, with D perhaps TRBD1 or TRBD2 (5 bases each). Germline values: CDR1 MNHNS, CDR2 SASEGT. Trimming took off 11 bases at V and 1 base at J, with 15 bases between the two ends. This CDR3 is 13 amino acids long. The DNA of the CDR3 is TGTGCCCACAGAGGGGAACAGTCCTACGAGCAGTACTTC. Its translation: CAHRGEQSYEQYF.

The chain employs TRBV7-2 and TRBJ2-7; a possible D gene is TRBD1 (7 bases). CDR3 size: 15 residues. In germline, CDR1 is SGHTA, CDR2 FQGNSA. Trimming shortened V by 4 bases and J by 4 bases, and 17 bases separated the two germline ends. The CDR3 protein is CASSSDYRGGYEQYF. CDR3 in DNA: TGTGCCAGCAGCTCTGACTACAGGGGAGGTTACGAGCAGTACTTC.

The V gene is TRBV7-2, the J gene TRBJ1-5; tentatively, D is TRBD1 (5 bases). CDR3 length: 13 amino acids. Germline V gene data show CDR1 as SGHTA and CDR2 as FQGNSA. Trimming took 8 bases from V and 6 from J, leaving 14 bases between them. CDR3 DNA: TGTGCCAGCGCCCGCAGGGATGGTCAGCCCCAGCATTTT. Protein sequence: CASARRDGQPQHF.

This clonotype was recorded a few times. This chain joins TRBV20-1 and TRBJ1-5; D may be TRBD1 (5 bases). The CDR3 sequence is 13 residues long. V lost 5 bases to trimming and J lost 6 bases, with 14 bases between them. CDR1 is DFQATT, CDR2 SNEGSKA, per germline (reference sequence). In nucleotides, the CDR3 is TGCAGTGCTGGGGAGGGGCCCGGTCAGCCCCAGCATTTT. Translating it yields CSAGEGPGQPQHF.

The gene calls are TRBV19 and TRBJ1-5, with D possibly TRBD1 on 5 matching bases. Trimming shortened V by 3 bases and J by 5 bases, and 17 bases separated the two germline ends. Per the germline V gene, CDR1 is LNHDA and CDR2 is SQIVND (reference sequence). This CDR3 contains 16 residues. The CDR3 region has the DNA TGTGCCAGTAGTATCGCAAGAGGGTTGGGGGATCAGCCCCAGCATTTT. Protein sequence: CASSIARGLGDQPQHF.

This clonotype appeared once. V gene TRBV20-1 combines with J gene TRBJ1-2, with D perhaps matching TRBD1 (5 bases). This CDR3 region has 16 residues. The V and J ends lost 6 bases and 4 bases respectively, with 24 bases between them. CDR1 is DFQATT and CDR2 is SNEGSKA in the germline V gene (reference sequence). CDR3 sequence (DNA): TGCAGTGCCTCAGAGACCGGGGGGATATTTTCCTATGGCTACACCTTC. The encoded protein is CSASETGGIFSYGYTF.

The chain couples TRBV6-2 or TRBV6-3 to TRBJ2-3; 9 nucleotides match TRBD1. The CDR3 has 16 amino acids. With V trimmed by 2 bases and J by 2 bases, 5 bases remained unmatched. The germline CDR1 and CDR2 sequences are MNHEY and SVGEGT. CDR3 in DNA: TGTGCCAGCAGTTACCAAACAGGGGGCAACACAGATACGCAGTATTTT. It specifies CASSYQTGGNTDTQYF.

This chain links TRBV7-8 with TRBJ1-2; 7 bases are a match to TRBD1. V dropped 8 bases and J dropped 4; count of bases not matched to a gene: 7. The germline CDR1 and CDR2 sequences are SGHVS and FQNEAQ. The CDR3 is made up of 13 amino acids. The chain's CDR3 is CASGTGVAYGYTF. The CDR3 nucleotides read TGTGCCAGCGGAACAGGGGTTGCCTATGGCTACACCTTC. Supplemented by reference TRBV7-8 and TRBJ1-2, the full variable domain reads GAGVSQSPRYKVAKRGQDVALRCDPISGHVSLFWYQQALGQGPEFLTYFQNEAQLDKSGLPSDRFFAERPEGSVSTLKIQRTQQEDSAVYLCASGTGVAYGYTFGSGTRLTVV.

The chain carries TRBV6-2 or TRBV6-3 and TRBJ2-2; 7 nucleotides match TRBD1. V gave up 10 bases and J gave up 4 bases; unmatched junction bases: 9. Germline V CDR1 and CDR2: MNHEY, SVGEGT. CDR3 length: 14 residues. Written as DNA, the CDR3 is TGTGCCATCGGCCGGGGACAGACCACCGGGGAGCTGTTTTTT. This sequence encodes CAIGRGQTTGELFF.

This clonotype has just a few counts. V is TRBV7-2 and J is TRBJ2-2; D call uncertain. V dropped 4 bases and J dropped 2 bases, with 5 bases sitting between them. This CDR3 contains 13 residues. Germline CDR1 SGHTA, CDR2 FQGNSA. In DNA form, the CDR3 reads TGTGCCAGCAGCTCACGAAACACCGGGGAGCTGTTTTTT. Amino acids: CASSSRNTGELFF. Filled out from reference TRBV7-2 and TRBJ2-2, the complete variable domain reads GAGVSQSPSNKVTEKGKDVELRCDPISGHTALYWYRQSLGQGLEFLIYFQGNSAPDKSGLPSDRFSAERTGGSVSTLTIQRTQQEDSAVYLCASSSRNTGELFFGEGSRLTVL.

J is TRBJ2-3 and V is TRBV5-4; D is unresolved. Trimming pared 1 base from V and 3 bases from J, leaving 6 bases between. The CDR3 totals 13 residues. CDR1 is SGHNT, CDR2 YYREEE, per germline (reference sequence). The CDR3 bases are TGTGCCAGCAGCTTGCTAGAAACAGATACGCAGTATTTT. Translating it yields CASSLLETDTQYF. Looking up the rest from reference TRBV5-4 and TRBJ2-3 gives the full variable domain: ETGVTQSPTHLIKTRGQQVTLRCSSQSGHNTVSWYQQALGQGPQFIFQYYREEENGRGNFPPRFSGLQFPNYSSELNVNALELDDSALYLCASSLLETDTQYFGPGTRLTVL.

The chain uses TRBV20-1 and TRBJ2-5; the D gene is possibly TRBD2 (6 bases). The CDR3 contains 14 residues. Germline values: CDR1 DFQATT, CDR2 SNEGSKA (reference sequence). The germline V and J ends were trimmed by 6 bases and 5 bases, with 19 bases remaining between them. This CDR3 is CSAQRGTGGETQYF. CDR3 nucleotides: TGCAGTGCCCAGCGCGGGACCGGCGGGGAGACCCAGTACTTC.

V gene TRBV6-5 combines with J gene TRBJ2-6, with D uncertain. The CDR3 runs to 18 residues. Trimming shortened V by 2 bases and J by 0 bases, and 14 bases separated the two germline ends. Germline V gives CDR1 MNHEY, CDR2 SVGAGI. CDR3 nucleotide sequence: TGTGCCAGCAGTTACCGGATATCCGATTCCTCTGGGGCCAACGTCCTGACTTTC. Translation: CASSYRISDSSGANVLTF.

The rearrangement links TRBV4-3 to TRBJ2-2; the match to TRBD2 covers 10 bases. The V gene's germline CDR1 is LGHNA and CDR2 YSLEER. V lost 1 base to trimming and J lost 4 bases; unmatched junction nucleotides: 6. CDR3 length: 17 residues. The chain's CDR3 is CASSQAAGGTSTGELFF. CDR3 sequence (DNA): TGCGCCAGCAGCCAAGCAGCGGGGGGGACGTCCACCGGGGAGCTGTTTTTT.

The CDR3 region is CASSSRQSQETQYF. As DNA, the CDR3 is TGTGCCAGTAGTTCTAGACAGTCCCAAGAGACCCAGTACTTC. The V gene is TRBV19, the J gene TRBJ2-5; tentative D call: TRBD1 (5 bases). The CDR3 totals 14 residues. Per germline, CDR1 LNHDA and CDR2 SQIVND (reference sequence). Trimming left V 5 bases short and J 1 base short, with 11 bases between.

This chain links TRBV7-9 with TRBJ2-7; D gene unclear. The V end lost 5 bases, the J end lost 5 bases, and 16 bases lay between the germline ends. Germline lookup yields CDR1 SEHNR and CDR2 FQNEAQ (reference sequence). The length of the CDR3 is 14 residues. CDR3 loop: CASSPTVLGHEQYF. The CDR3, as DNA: TGTGCCAGCAGCCCGACCGTCCTAGGCCACGAGCAGTACTTC.